This TCR beta chain was profiled in a study of post-analysis software for immune sequencing data. Study results and caveats: Strong same-batch co-clustering of samples appeared with F measure clustering. Multiple sclerosis patients had significantly lower normalized Chao1 diversity than controls.

Researchers reported that TCR beta cDNA libraries carried unique molecular identifiers. TCRdb processed the PCR reads anew with MiXCR; each CDR3 protein has one entry. The profile shows about 200,000 distinct CDR3 sequences, around 29% of them singletons. This clonotype was counted ten times or more. The antigen is undetermined. Sequencing was carried out using blood. This sequence originates from a girl under 18 with multiple sclerosis.

CDR3 residues: CASSQGFSGSAYEQFF. In nucleotides, the CDR3 is TGTGCCAGCAGCCAAGGCTTTAGCGGGAGCGCCTATGAGCAGTTCTTC. This chain joins TRBV14 and TRBJ2-1; 9 bases align to TRBD2. The CDR3 runs 16 residues. With V trimmed by 1 base and J by 8 bases, 9 bases remained unmatched. Germline V gene lookup returns CDR1 SGHDN and CDR2 FVKESK.